The source of this T cell receptor beta chain is a study of cytotoxic CD8 clonotypes in ibrutinib-treated CLL. Study context: Enrolment comprised around 11 relapsed/refractory and some 15 treatment-naive patients; about 18 were IGHV unmutated.

This CDR3 spans 14 amino acids. The germline CDR1 and CDR2 sequences are SGDLS and YYNGEE. The ends were cut back, 3 bases at V and 6 bases at J, with 14 bases in the middle. Produced via immunoSEQ multiplex PCR; TCRdb's table is partial and in-frame only. The sample contains about 50,000 clones, 50% to 70% of which appear only once. The clonotype comes from a human donor with chronic lymphocytic leukemia. The specimen comprised PBMCs, sampled at disease progression, from a patient treated with ibrutinib. This chain uses TRBV9 with TRBJ2-3; D is unresolved. The CDR3 region is CASSGGRAGDTQYF. Here the CDR3 DNA reads TGTGCCAGCAGCGGAGGAAGAGCAGGCGATACGCAGTATTTT.